These 15 T cell receptor beta chains originate from one sample sequenced in a study of Graves' ophthalmopathy and Graves' hyperthyroidism. RNA transcripts were the source from which TCR beta CDR3 regions were amplified. RT-PCR in the first round used HTBI primers; a second-round multiplex PCR followed. TCRdb fed the multiplex PCR reads into MiXCR, producing one record per CDR3 protein. The sample records around 1,200,000 distinct CDR3 sequences, roughly 35% being singletons. Sequenced sample: peripheral blood or thyroid tissue (not recorded which). The source of these receptors is an adult man with Graves' hyperthyroidism.

As concerns this clonotype: This may come from a read error, since a much larger clone is one base off. The chain employs TRBV7-9 and TRBJ2-7; D uncertain. Germline V lookup: CDR1 SEHNR, CDR2 FQNEAQ (reference sequence). The CDR3 consists of 15 residues. Here the CDR3 reads CAGSSREIPAYEQYF. The CDR3 region has the DNA TGTGCCGGCAGCTCCCGTGAGATACCCGCCTACGAGCAGTACTTC. Based on the CDR3 plus reference TRBV7-9 and TRBJ2-7, the full variable domain is DTGVSQNPRHKITKRGQNVTFRCDPISEHNRLYWYRQTLGQGPEFLTYFQNEAQLEKSRLLSDRFSAERPKGSFSTLEIQRTEQGDSAMYLCAGSSREIPAYEQYFGPGTRLTVT.

In regard to this clonotype: At one of its ends the junction is not consistent with the germline gene, which may arise from a read error. The chain combines TRBV29-1 with TRBJ1-3; the D is unclear. This CDR3 region has 13 residues. CDR1 is SQVTM and CDR2 is ANQGSEA in the germline V gene. For the CDR3, the DNA is TGTGCCTGCATACGGAACTCTGGAAACACCATATATTTT. Translating gives CACIRNSGNTIYF.

The chain carries TRBV12-3 or TRBV12-4 and TRBJ2-6; D gene unclear. This CDR3 comprises 19 residues. Between the trimmed V and J ends, which lost 1 base and 3 bases, there was a span of 19 bases. Written as DNA, the CDR3 is TGTGCCAGCAGTTTAGAGGGCAGATGGAAGGCTTTTGGGGCCAACGTCCTGACTTTC. It yields the protein CASSLEGRWKAFGANVLTF.

This chain links TRBV12-3 or TRBV12-4 with TRBJ1-5, with TRBD1 as a possible D gene (6 bases). Trimming pared 4 bases from V and 1 base from J, leaving 11 bases between. CDR3 size: 15 residues. The DNA for the CDR3 is TGTGCCAGCAGTTCCGACAGGCCAAGCAATCAGCCCCAGCATTTT. Translated, it gives CASSSDRPSNQPQHF.

The chain combines TRBV5-4 with TRBJ1-5, with D unclear. The germline CDR1 and CDR2 sequences are SGHNT and YYREEE (reference sequence). V was trimmed by 0 bases and J by 7 bases, leaving 8 bases between them. The length of the CDR3 is 13 residues. CDR3 amino acids: CASSLEGAQPQHF. CDR3 bases: TGTGCCAGCAGCTTGGAGGGCGCACAGCCCCAGCATTTT.

This clonotype was counted between two and nine times. The chain carries TRBV20-1 and TRBJ2-7; D is unresolved. Trimming stripped 5 bases from V and 3 bases from J, with 14 bases between. Germline CDR1 DFQATT, CDR2 SNEGSKA (reference sequence). CDR3 length: 13 residues. CDR3 in amino acids: CSADTRENYEQYF. The CDR3 DNA sequence: TGCAGTGCTGATACCAGAGAAAACTACGAGCAGTACTTC.

In this sample, this clonotype turned up many times. V and J are TRBV5-1 and TRBJ1-5; TRBD1 aligns across 9 bases. CDR1 and CDR2 (germline): SGHRS, YFSETQ. Losses at the gene ends were 4 bases for V and 3 bases for J; bases not matched to a gene: 5. The CDR3 runs to 15 residues. CDR3 sequence: CASSRQGGTNQPQHF. The CDR3, as DNA: TGCGCCAGCAGCCGACAGGGGGGAACCAATCAGCCCCAGCATTTT.

This clonotype appeared many times. V usage is TRBV29-1 and J usage is TRBJ2-5; 14 bases align to TRBD2. V lost 8 bases to trimming and J lost 7 bases; unmatched junction nucleotides: 12. Germline-derived CDR1 and CDR2 are SQVTM and ANQGSEA. CDR3 size: 15 residues. The CDR3 region has the DNA TGCAGCACCTGGACTAGCGGGAGGAATTTGGTGACCCAGTACTTC. Amino acid sequence: CSTWTSGRNLVTQYF.

This clonotype was seen a few times. The V gene is TRBV4-3, the J gene TRBJ2-7; D call uncertain. The ends were cut back, 0 bases at V and 4 bases at J, with 16 bases in the middle. This CDR3 contains 16 residues. Germline V lookup: CDR1 LGHNA, CDR2 YSLEER. In DNA, the CDR3 is TGCGCCAGCAGCCAAGACCACCGGGCCCTAGTGTACGAGCAGTACTTC. It codes for CASSQDHRALVYEQYF.

The table lists this clonotype with a few counts. The chain couples TRBV20-1 to TRBJ2-7; 9 positions agree with TRBD2. V trimming: 3 bases; J trimming: 5 bases; junction bases outside the gene matches: 5. The CDR3 length is 13 residues. Germline CDR1 and CDR2: DFQATT and SNEGSKA (reference sequence). CDR3 DNA sequence: TGCAGTGCTAGCGCGGGAGGGCCCCACGAGCAGTACTTC. Its translation is CSASAGGPHEQYF.

Details on this clonotype: In this CDR3 the conserved last residue, phenylalanine or tryptophan, is missing, so a read error is likely. The chain carries TRBV7-2 and TRBJ2-5; 9 bases map to TRBD2. J gave up 0 bases and V 3 bases, and 8 bases lay outside the gene matches. Per germline, CDR1 SGHTA and CDR2 FQGNSA. This CDR3 has 17 residues. CDR3 DNA sequence: TGTGCCAGCAGCTTTGATATGTCTAGCGGGGACCAAGAGACCCAGTACTCC. Protein: CASSFDMSSGDQETQYS.

About this clonotype itself: A read error is possible here, since a much larger clone lies one base away. The V call is TRBV20-1, the J call TRBJ1-5, with a tentative D call TRBD1 (6 bases). The germline V gene has CDR1 DFQATT and CDR2 SNEGSKA (reference sequence). The CDR3 totals 12 residues. Trimming cost V 6 bases and J 5 bases, with 11 bases left between them. This CDR3 reads CSAGGDDQPQHF. CDR3 DNA sequence: TGCAGTGCAGGGGGGGACGATCAGCCCCAGCATTTT.

As regards this clonotype: The junction does not match germline at one end; this may be a read error. J is TRBJ1-5 and V is TRBV10-3; 12 nucleotides align to TRBD1. The CDR3 length is 15 residues. Germline CDR1 and CDR2: ENHRY and SYGVKD. In DNA, the CDR3 is TGTGCCATCAGTGACGGGACAGGGGGCTTTCAGACCCAGCATTTT. Translated, it gives CAISDGTGGFQTQHF.

This chain connects TRBV10-2 to TRBJ2-6; D possibly corresponds to TRBD1 (6 bases). CDR3 length: 15 amino acids. In germline, CDR1 is WSHSY, CDR2 SAAADI. V lost 3 bases, J lost 2 bases, and 8 bases lay in between. This CDR3 is CASSDEGAGANVLTF. CDR3 coding DNA: TGCGCCAGCAGTGATGAGGGGGCTGGGGCCAACGTCCTGACTTTC.

This chain joins TRBV7-6 and TRBJ2-7; D unclear. Trimming removed 5 bases at V and 5 bases at J, with 16 bases between. Germline V lookup: CDR1 SGHVS, CDR2 FNYEAQ. The CDR3 has 14 residues. The CDR3 protein is CASSPTNGMDEQYF. The CDR3 nucleotides read TGTGCCAGCAGCCCGACCAACGGAATGGACGAGCAGTACTTC. The full variable domain, with the rest looked up from reference TRBV7-6 and TRBJ2-7, is GAGVSQSPRYKVTKRGQDVALRCDPISGHVSLYWYRQALGQGPEFLTYFNYEAQQDKSGLPNDRFSAERPEGSISTLTIQRTEQRDSAMYRCASSPTNGMDEQYFGPGTRLTVT.